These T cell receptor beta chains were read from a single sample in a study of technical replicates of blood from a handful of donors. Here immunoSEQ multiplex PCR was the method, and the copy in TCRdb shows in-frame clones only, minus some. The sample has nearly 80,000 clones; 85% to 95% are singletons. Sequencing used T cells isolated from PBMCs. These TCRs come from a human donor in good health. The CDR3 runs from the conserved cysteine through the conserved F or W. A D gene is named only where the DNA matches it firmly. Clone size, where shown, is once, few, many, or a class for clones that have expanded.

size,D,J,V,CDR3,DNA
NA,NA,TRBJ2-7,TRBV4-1,CASSQDRAFRGEQYF,TGCGCCAGCAGCCAAGATCGGGCCTTCAGGGGCGAGCAGTACTTC
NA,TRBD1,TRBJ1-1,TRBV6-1,CASSMTGLNTEAFF,TGTGCCAGCAGTATGACAGGGCTGAACACTGAAGCTTTCTTT
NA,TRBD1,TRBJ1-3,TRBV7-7,CASSLAGTGENTIYF,TGTGCTAGCAGCCTAGCTGGGACAGGGGAAAACACCATATATTTT
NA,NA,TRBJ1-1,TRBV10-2,CASSNDRYNTEAFF,TGCGCCAGCAGTAATGACAGATACAACACTGAAGCTTTCTTT
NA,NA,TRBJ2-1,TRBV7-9,CASSFGNEQFF,TGTGCCAGCAGCTTCGGCAATGAGCAGTTCTTC
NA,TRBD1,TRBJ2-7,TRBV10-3,CAISPGTGVEQYF,TGTGCCATCAGTCCCGGGACAGGGGTTGAGCAGTACTTC
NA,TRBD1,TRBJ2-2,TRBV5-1,CASSLPGTGNTGELFF,TGCGCCAGCAGCTTACCCGGGACAGGTAACACCGGGGAGCTGTTTTTT
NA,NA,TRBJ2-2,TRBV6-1,CASSGQGYGELFF,TGTGCCAGCAGTGGGCAGGGTTACGGGGAGCTGTTTTTT
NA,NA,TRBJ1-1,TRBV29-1,CSVEAVGAMTEAFF,TGCAGCGTTGAAGCTGTAGGGGCTATGACTGAAGCTTTCTTT
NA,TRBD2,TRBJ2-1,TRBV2,CASSEASGRLNEQFF,TGTGCCAGCAGTGAGGCTAGCGGGAGACTCAATGAGCAGTTCTTC
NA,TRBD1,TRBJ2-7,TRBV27,CASSGGQGVDEQYF,TGTGCCAGCAGTGGGGGACAGGGAGTAGACGAGCAGTACTTC
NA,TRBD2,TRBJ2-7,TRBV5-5,CASIGTSGNYEQYF,TGTGCCAGCATCGGGACTAGCGGGAACTACGAGCAGTACTTC
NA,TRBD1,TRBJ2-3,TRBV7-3,CASSSRDRGKGDTQYF,TGTGCCAGCAGTAGCCGGGACAGGGGAAAAGGGGATACGCAGTATTTT
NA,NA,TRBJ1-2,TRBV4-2,CASSHDTEGGGYTF,TGTGCCAGCAGCCACGACACGGAGGGAGGCGGCTACACCTTC
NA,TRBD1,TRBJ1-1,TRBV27,CASSLGTGRSTEAFF,TGTGCCAGCAGTTTAGGGACAGGGAGGAGCACTGAAGCTTTCTTT
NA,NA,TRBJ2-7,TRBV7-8,CASSLGSGQGIYEQYF,TGTGCCAGCAGCTTAGGTAGTGGCCAGGGAATATACGAGCAGTACTTC
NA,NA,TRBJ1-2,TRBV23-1,CASRRPGHTTGGYTF,TGCGCCAGCAGGAGGCCGGGACATACTACTGGTGGCTACACCTTC
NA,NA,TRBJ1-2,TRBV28,CASSPATGNYGYTF,TGTGCCAGCAGCCCCGCGACGGGGAACTATGGCTACACCTTC
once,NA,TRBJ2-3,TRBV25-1,CASSDLAETDTQYF,TGTGCCAGCAGTGATCTAGCAGAGACAGATACGCAGTATTTT
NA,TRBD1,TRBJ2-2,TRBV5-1,CASSLAPDRAKAGELFF,TGCGCCAGCAGCTTGGCCCCGGACAGGGCGAAAGCCGGGGAGCTGTTTTTT
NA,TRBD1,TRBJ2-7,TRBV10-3,CAISEGTGGEQYF,TGTGCCATCAGTGAGGGGACAGGGGGAGAGCAGTACTTC
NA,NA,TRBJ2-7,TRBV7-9,CASSLASPEQYF,TGTGCCAGCAGCTTAGCTTCCCCAGAGCAGTACTTC
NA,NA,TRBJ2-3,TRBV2,CASSEVGGASTDTQYF,TGTGCCAGCAGTGAAGTAGGAGGGGCAAGCACAGATACGCAGTATTTT
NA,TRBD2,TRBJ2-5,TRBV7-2,CASSLASLAGGETQYF,TGTGCCAGCAGCCTAGCCTCACTAGCGGGAGGAGAGACCCAGTACTTC
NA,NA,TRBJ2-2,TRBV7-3,CASSQDPGSTNTGELFF,TGTGCCAGCAGCCAAGATCCAGGGTCCACGAACACCGGGGAGCTGTTTTTT
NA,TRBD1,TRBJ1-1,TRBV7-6,CASSRGDSYMNTEAFF,TGTGCCAGCAGCCGAGGGGACAGTTACATGAACACTGAAGCTTTCTTT
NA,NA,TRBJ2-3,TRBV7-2,CASSLEAGSTDTQYF,TGTGCCAGCAGCTTAGAGGCGGGAAGCACAGATACGCAGTATTTT
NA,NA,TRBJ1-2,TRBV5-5,CASSLGGDTSYGYTF,TGTGCCAGCAGCTTAGGTGGGGACACCTCCTATGGCTACACCTTC
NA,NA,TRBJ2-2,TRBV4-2,CASTLFRENGELFF,TGTGCCAGCACCCTTTTTAGGGAGAACGGGGAGCTGTTTTTT
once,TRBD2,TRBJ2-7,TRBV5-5,CASSPKGTSGRAPYEQYF,TGTGCCAGCAGCCCGAAAGGGACTAGCGGGAGGGCCCCCTACGAGCAGTACTTC
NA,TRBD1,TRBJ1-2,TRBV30,CAWNEQGAHYGYTF,TGTGCCTGGAATGAACAGGGGGCCCACTATGGCTACACCTTC
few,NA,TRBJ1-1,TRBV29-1,CSVTGLQNTEAFF,TGCAGCGTTACAGGGCTCCAGAACACTGAAGCTTTCTTT
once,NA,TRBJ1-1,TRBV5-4,CASSSPQGANTEAFF,TGTGCCAGCAGCTCCCCACAGGGTGCGAACACTGAAGCTTTCTTT
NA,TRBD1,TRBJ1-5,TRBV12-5,CASGPPDRYSNQPQHF,TGTGCTAGTGGTCCCCCGGACAGGTATAGCAATCAGCCCCAGCATTTT
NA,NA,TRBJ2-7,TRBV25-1,CASSEFQGRPRSYEQYF,TGTGCCAGCAGTGAATTCCAGGGCCGACCTAGGTCCTACGAGCAGTACTTC
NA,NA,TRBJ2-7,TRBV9,CASSPPRGYEQYF,TGTGCCAGCAGCCCCCCTCGGGGCTACGAGCAGTACTTC
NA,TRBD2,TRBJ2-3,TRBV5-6,CASSLGAGGVDTQYF,TGTGCCAGCAGCTTGGGAGCGGGAGGAGTAGATACGCAGTATTTT
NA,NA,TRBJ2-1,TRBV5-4,CASSLIGSDEQFF,TGTGCCAGCAGCTTGATCGGGAGCGATGAGCAGTTCTTC
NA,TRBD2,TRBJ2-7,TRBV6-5,CASSYALAGVDEQYF,TGTGCCAGCAGTTACGCACTAGCGGGAGTGGACGAGCAGTACTTC
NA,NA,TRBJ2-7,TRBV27,CASSSWGPFYEQYF,TGTGCCAGCAGCTCTTGGGGCCCCTTCTACGAGCAGTACTTC
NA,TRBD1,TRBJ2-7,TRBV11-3,CASSSGTGGVEQYF,TGTGCCAGCAGTTCCGGGACAGGGGGCGTCGAGCAGTACTTC
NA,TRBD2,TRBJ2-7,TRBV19,CASSPLERELVPYEQYF,TGTGCCAGTAGTCCCCTTGAGCGGGAGTTAGTCCCCTACGAGCAGTACTTC
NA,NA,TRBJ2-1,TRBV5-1,CASSKSSEQGIPFF,TGCGCCAGCAGCAAGTCCTCAGAACAGGGAATTCCGTTCTTC
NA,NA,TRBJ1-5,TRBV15,CATSRGLYSNQPQHF,TGTGCCACCAGCAGAGGACTTTATAGCAATCAGCCCCAGCATTTT
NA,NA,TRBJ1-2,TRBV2,CASSEATQGLGGYTF,TGTGCCAGCAGTGAAGCGACCCAGGGGCTGGGTGGCTACACCTTC
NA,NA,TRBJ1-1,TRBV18,CASSPPQGRSTITEAFF,TGTGCCAGCTCACCACCACAGGGCCGTTCTACAATCACTGAAGCTTTCTTT
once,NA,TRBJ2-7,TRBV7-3,CASSLTGSSYEQYF,TGTGCCAGCAGCTTAACCGGGAGCTCCTACGAGCAGTACTTC
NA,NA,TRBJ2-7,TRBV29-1,CSVEDGESRYEQYF,TGCAGCGTCGAAGACGGAGAAAGTCGCTACGAGCAGTACTTC
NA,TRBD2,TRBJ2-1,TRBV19,CASSTTSGPSYYNEQFF,TGTGCCAGTAGTACGACTAGCGGGCCAAGTTACTACAATGAGCAGTTCTTC
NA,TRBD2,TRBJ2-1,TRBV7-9,CASRASGHFLF,TGTGCCAGCAGAGCTAGCGGACATTTTCTCTTC
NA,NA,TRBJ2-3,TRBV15,CATSRGAASTDTQYF,TGTGCCACCAGCCGGGGGGCGGCTAGCACAGATACGCAGTATTTT
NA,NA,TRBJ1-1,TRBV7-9,CASSLSGATEAFF,TGTGCCAGCAGCTTAAGCGGGGCCACTGAAGCTTTCTTT
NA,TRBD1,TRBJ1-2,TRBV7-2,CASSNDRALSYGYTF,TGTGCCAGCAGCAACGACAGGGCCTTATCCTATGGCTACACCTTC
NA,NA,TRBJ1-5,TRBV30,CAWSLEGNQPQHF,TGTGCCTGGAGTTTAGAGGGCAATCAGCCCCAGCATTTT